This TCR beta chain was observed in a study of cytomegalovirus exposure and HLA in healthy donors. Study conclusions and caveats: A cluster of highly shared sequence variants was likely a sequencing artifact. A classifier reportedly called cytomegalovirus status with high sensitivity and specificity. A missense variant in DCLRE1C was later tied to TCR beta V- and J-gene trimming.

The CDR3 has 12 amino acids. Germline V gives CDR1 SNHLY, CDR2 FYNNEI. Deletions cut 7 bases from V and 3 bases from J, with 8 bases between. With regard to this clone: Its antigen remains unidentified.

Use of 60 Vbeta and 13 Jbeta primers characterized the PCR. Produced via immunoSEQ multiplex PCR; TCRdb's table is partial and in-frame only. The repertoire holds about 160,000 clones, with roughly 80% as singletons. Sequenced material: PBMCs. The sequence was collected from a man aged 18-30 years in good health and CMV-seropositive. The chain employs TRBV2 and TRBJ2-3; D not resolved. The CDR3 DNA reads TGTGCCAGCAAATTAGAGACAGATACGCAGTATTTT. This gives the protein CASKLETDTQYF.